The present T cell receptor beta chain was sequenced within a study of shared clonotypes between healthy human individuals. Overall study findings and caveats: Genetic and exposure-history diversity was limited by the few donors.

Libraries were prepared by immunoSEQ multiplex PCR; TCRdb keeps only in-frame clonotypes and omits some of them. The data contain under 2.5 million clones, less than 95% of them singletons. The CD4+ fraction was divided into a CD45RA+ naive subset and a CD45RA-negative memory subset. The CDR3 has 15 amino acids. CDR1 and CDR2 (germline): KGHSH, LQKENI. Germline trimming cut 3 bases from V and 1 base from J; bases unmatched to any gene: 3. A remark on this clone: Its antigen is as yet unknown.

The sample taken for sequencing was naive CD4+ T cells from PBMCs. Sample subset: CD45RA+ positively selected. The chain carries TRBV18 and TRBJ1-1; 9 bases line up with TRBD1. The sequence derives from a man aged 18 to 29 in good health. Some clones in this sample may be carry-over from other donors' samples. CDR3 sequence reads: CASSPDRGGNTEAFF. The CDR3 region has the DNA TGTGCCAGCTCACCGGACAGGGGAGGGAACACTGAAGCTTTCTTT.